This T cell receptor beta chain was captured in a study of T cell repertoires in cytomegalovirus infection. Study-level information: Use of recently identified HLA-C-restricted and well-studied HLA-B-restricted CMV epitopes was part of the study.

Germline V CDR1 and CDR2: MNHGY, SAAAGT. V lost 8 bases and J lost 5, with 18 bases in between. This CDR3 contains 15 residues. TCRdb passed the reads through MiXCR, listing each CDR3 protein once. The table has hundreds of thousands of distinct CDR3 sequences, roughly 46% seen once. Notes on this clonotype: Its antigen is undetermined.

This sequence joins TRBV6-8 and TRBJ2-2; TRBD1 is a possible D gene (5 bases). The TCR sequence derives from a human donor in good health (CMV status not recorded). Some clones in this sample may be carry-over from other donors' samples. Sequences were derived from cultured PBMCs, sampled from culture after CMV antigen stimulation. The CDR3 region has the DNA TGTGCCAGCGGCTCGGTCACAGGTTATACCGGGGAGCTGTTTTTT. Residues: CASGSVTGYTGELFF.